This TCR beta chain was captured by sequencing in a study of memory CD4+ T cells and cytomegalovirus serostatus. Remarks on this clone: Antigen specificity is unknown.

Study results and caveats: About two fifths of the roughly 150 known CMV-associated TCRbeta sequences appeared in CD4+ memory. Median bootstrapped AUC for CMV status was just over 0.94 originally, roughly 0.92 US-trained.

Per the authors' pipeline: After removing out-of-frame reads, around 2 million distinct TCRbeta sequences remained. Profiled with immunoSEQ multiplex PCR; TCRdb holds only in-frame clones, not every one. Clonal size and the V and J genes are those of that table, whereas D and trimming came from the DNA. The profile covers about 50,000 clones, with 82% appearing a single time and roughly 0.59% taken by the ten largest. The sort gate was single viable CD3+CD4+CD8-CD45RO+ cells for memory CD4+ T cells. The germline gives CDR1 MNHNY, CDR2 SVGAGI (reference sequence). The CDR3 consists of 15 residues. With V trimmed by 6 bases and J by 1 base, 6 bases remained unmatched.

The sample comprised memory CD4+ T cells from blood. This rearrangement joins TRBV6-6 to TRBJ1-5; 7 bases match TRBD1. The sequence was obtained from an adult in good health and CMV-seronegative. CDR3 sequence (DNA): TGTGCCAGCAGCCGCACAGGGGTCAGCAATCAGCCCCAGCATTTT. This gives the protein CASSRTGVSNQPQHF.